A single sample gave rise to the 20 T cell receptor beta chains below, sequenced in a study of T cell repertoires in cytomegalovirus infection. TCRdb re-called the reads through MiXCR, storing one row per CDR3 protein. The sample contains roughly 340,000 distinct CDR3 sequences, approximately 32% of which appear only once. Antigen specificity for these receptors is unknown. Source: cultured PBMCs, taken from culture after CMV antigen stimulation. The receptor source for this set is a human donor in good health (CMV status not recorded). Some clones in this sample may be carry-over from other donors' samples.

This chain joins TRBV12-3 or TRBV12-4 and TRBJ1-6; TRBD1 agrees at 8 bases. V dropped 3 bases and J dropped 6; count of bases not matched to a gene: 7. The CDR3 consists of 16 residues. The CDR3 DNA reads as TGTGCCAGCAGTTTTACCGGGACAGGCCTTAATTCACCCCTCCACTTT. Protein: CASSFTGTGLNSPLHF.

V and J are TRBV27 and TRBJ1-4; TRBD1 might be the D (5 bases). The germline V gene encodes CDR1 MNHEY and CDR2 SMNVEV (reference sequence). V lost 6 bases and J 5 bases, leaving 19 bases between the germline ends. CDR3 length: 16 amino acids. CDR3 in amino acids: CASRRGTGPLNEKLFF. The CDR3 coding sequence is TGTGCCAGCAGGAGGGGAACCGGACCATTAAATGAAAAACTGTTTTTT.

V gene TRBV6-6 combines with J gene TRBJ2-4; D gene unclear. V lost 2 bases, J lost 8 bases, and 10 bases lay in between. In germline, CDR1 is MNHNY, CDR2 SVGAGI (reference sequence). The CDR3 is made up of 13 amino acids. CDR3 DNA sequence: TGTGCCAGCAGTTACCCCGGAGAGGACATTCAGTACTTC. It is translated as CASSYPGEDIQYF.

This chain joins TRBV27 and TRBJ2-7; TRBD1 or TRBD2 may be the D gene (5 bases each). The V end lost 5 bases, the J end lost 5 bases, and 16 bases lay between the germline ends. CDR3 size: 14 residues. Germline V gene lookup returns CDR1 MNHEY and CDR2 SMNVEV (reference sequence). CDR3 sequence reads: CASSLGTVEHEQYF. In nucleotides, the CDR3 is TGTGCCAGCAGTCTCGGGACGGTCGAGCACGAGCAGTACTTC.

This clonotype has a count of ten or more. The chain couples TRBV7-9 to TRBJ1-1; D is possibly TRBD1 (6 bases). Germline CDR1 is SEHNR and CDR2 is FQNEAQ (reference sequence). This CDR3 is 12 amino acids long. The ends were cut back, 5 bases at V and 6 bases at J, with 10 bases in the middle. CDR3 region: CASSTHRAEAFF. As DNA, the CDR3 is TGTGCCAGCAGCACCCACAGGGCTGAAGCTTTCTTT.

The CDR3 DNA follows: TGTGCCAGCAGCGCGACCGGGACAGGGGGGTGGTACACTGAAGCTTTCTTT. Translating gives CASSATGTGGWYTEAFF. V usage is TRBV6-5 and J usage is TRBJ1-1, with TRBD1 matching 11 bases. The germline V gene has CDR1 MNHEY and CDR2 SVGAGI. The CDR3 spans 17 residues. After removal of 6 bases from V and 3 bases from J, the junction contained 12 bases not matched to a gene.

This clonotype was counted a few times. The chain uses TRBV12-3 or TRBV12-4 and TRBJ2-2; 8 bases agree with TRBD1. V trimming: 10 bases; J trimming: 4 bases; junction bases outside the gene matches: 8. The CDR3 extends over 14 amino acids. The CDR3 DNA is TGTGCCACCACAGGGGGTGGAGTCACCGGGGAGCTGTTTTTT. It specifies CATTGGGVTGELFF.

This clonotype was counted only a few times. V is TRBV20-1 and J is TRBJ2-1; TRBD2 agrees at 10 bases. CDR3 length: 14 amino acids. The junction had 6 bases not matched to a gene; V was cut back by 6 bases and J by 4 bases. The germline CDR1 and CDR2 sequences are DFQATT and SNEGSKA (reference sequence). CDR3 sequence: CSASSGGRYNEQFF. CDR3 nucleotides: TGCAGTGCCAGTAGCGGGGGGCGATACAATGAGCAGTTCTTC.

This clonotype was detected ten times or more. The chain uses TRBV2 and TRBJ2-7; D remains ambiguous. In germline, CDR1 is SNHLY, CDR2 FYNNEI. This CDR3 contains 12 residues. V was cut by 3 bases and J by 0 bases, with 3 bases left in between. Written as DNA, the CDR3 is TGTGCCAGCAGTGACGACTCCTACGAGCAGTACTTC. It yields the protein CASSDDSYEQYF.

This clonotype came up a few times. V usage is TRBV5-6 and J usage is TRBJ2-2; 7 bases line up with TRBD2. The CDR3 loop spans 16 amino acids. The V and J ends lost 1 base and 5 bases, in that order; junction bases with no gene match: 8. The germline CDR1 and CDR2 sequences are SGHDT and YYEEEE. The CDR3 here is CASSLLRLAGTGELFF. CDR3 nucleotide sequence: TGTGCCAGCAGCTTGCTAAGACTAGCTGGTACCGGGGAGCTGTTTTTT.

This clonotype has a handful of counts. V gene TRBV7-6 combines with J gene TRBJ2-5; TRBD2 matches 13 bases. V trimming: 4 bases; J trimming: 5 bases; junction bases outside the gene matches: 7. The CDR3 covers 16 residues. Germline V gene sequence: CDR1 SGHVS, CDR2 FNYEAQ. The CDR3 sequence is CASSSRLAGGRETQYF. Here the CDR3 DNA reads TGTGCCAGCAGCTCCAGACTAGCGGGGGGCCGGGAGACCCAGTACTTC.

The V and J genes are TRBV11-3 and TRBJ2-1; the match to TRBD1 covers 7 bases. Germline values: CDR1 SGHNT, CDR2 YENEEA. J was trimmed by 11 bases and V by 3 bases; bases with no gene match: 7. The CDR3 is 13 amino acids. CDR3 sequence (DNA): TGTGCCAGCAGCTTCCACGGACAGGCCCAGCAGTTCTTC. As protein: CASSFHGQAQQFF.

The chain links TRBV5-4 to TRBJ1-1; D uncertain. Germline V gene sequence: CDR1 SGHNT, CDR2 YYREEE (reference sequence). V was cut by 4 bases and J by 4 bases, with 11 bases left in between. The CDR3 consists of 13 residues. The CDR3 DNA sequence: TGTGCCAGCAGCCCCTCCGATGCCACTGAAGCTTTCTTT. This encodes CASSPSDATEAFF.

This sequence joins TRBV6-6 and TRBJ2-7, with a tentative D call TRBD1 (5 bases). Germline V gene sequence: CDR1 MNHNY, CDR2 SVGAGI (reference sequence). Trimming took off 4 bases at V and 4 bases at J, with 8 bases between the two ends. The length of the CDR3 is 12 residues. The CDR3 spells CASSFDRYEQYF. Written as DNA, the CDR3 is TGTGCCAGCAGTTTCGACAGATACGAGCAGTACTTC.

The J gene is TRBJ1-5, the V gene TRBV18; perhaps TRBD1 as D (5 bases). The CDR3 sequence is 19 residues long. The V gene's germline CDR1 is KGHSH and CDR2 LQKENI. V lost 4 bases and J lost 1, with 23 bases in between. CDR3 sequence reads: CASSHPTGPVGGSNQPQHF. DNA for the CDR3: TGTGCCAGCTCACACCCAACAGGACCTGTGGGCGGGAGCAATCAGCCCCAGCATTTT.

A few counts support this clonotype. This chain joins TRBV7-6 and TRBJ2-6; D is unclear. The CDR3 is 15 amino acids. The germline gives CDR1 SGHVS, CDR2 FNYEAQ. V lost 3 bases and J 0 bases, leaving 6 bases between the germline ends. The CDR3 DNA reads TGTGCCAGCAGCTTTATGCGCTCTGGGGCCAACGTCCTGACTTTC. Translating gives CASSFMRSGANVLTF.

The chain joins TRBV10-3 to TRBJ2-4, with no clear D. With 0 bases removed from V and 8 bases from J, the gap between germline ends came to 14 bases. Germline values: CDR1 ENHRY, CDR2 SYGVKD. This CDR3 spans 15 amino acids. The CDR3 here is CAISESGSSGYIQYF. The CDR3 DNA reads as TGTGCCATCAGTGAGTCGGGGTCGTCCGGGTACATTCAGTACTTC.

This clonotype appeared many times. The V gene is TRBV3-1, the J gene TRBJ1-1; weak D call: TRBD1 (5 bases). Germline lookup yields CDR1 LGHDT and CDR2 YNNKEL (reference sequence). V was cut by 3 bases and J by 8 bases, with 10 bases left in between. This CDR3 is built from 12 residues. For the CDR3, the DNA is TGTGCCAGCAGCCAGGGCAGGGAGGAAGCTTTCTTT. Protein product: CASSQGREEAFF.

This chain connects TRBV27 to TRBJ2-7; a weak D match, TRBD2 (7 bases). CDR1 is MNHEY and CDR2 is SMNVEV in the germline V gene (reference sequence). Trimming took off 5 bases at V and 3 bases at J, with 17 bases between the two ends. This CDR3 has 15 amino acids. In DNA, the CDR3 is TGTGCCAGCAGTCAGGACGGGGGGCTTAACTACGAGCAGTACTTC. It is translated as CASSQDGGLNYEQYF.

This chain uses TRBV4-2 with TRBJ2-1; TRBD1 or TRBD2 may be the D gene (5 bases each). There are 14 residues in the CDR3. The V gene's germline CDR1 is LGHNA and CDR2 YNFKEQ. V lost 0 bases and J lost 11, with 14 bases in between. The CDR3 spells CASSQEGSGAQQFF. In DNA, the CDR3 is TGTGCCAGCAGCCAAGAAGGATCCGGGGCTCAGCAGTTCTTC.